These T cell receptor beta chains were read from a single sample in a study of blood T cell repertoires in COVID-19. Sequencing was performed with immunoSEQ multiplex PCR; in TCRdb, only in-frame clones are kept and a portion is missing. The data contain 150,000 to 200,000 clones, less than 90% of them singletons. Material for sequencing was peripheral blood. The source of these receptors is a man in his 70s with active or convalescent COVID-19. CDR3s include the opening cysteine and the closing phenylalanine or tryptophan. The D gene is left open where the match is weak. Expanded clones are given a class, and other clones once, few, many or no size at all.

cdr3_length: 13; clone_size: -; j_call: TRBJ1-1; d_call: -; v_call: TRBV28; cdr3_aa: CASSSTGRAEAFF; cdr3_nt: TGTGCCAGCAGCTCAACAGGGAGGGCTGAAGCTTTCTTT
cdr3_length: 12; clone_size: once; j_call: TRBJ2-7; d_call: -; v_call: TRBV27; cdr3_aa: CASSFIGYEQYF; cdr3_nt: TGTGCCAGCAGTTTCATCGGTTACGAGCAGTACTTC
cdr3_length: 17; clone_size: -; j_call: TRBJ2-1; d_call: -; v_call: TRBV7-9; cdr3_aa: CASSPQRGGVKYNEQFF; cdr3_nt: TGTGCCAGCAGCCCGCAAAGGGGGGGAGTGAAATACAATGAGCAGTTCTTC
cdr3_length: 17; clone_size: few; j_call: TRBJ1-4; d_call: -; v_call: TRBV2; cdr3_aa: CASSERFLAGLGEKLFF; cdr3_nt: TGTGCCAGCAGTGAACGGTTCCTTGCAGGACTCGGTGAAAAACTGTTTTTT
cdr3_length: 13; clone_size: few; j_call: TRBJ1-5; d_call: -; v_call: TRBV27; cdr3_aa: CASSRQGYQPQHF; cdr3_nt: TGTGCCAGCAGTCGGCAGGGATATCAGCCCCAGCATTTT
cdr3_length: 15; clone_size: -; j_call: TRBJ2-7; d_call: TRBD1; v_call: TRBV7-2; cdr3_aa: CASREPGTGVYEQYF; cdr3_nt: TGTGCCAGCAGGGAACCCGGGACAGGAGTTTACGAGCAGTACTTC
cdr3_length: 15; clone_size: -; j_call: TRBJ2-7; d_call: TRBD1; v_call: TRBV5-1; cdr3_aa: CASSWGQGKPGEQYF; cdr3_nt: TGCGCCAGCAGCTGGGGACAGGGCAAACCGGGCGAGCAGTACTTC
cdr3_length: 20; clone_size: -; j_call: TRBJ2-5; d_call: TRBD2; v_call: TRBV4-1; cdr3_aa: CASSHAGPFGGGGRGETQYF; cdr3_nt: TGCGCCAGCAGCCACGCGGGGCCTTTCGGCGGGGGGGGACGGGGAGAGACCCAGTACTTC
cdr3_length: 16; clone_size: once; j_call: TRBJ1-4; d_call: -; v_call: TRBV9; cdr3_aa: CASSASPGGGREKLFF; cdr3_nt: TGTGCCAGCAGCGCCTCCCCGGGGGGGGGCCGTGAAAAACTGTTTTTT
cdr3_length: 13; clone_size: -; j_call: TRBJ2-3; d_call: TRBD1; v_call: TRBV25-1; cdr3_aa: CASRTGDADTQYF; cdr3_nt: TGTGCCAGCAGGACAGGGGATGCGGATACGCAGTATTTT
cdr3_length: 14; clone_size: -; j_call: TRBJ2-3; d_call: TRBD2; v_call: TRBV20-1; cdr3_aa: CSASQTSGTDTQYF; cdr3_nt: TGCAGTGCTAGTCAAACTAGCGGGACAGATACGCAGTATTTT